A selection of T cell receptor beta chains follows, all from one sample in a study of T-cell memory formation after mild COVID-19. TCRdb itself ran the 5' RACE reads through MiXCR, one entry per CDR3 protein. This sample carries 550,000 to 700,000 distinct CDR3 sequences, about 18% of them seen once, and the ten largest clones take less than 10%. The specimen sequenced was PBMCs or a T cell subset sorted from them (not recorded which). These receptors were taken from an adult woman who had mild COVID-19 (a few samples of this study predate the infection). Cell type and time point are not known. CDR3s include the opening cysteine and the closing phenylalanine or tryptophan. Each record gives: CDR3 protein, V gene, J gene.

CASSLGLAGGSNNEQFF	TRBV27	TRBJ2-1
CASSFGLAGATDTQYF	TRBV12-3/TRBV12-4	TRBJ2-3
CASTGGHSNTGELFF	TRBV5-1	TRBJ2-2
CASSLQGWMGNQPQHF	TRBV6-1	TRBJ1-5
CATSDLEGIGGLRNTGELFF	TRBV24-1	TRBJ2-2
CSARAEGTHNEQFF	TRBV20-1	TRBJ2-1
CASSLDFAPQHF	TRBV7-9	TRBJ1-5
CAWGSSTDTQYF	TRBV23-1	TRBJ2-3
CSARDHRRRAYEQYF	TRBV20-1	TRBJ2-7
CASKPGGTGGYNEQFF	TRBV12-3/TRBV12-4	TRBJ2-1
CASSELQGQGVWETQYF	TRBV11-3	TRBJ2-5